Sequencing of this TCR beta chain was carried out in a study of glioma-infiltrating T cells. The iRepertoire nested amplicon-rescue multiplex PCR amplified TCR alpha and beta CDR3s from RNA. MiXCR, applied by TCRdb to the multiplex PCR reads, yields one record per CDR3 protein. Here the sample spans roughly 350,000 distinct CDR3 sequences, around 38% being singletons. Germline CDR1 LNHNV, CDR2 YYDKDF (reference sequence). The CDR3 is 17 residues long. The V end was cut by 3 bases, the J end by 1 base, with 19 bases between. The sample holds a few counts of this clonotype. V usage is TRBV15 and J usage is TRBJ2-7; D is unclear. The receptor was isolated from a human donor with low-grade glioma or glioblastoma, undergoing nonglioma brain surgery, or in good health (not recorded which). Sequenced material: glioma tissue, nonneoplastic brain tissue, or PBMCs (not recorded which). CDR3 nucleotide sequence: TGTGCCACCAGCAGGTCTATTATCCCGAACTCGTCCTACGAGCAGTACTTC. Its protein is CATSRSIIPNSSYEQYF.